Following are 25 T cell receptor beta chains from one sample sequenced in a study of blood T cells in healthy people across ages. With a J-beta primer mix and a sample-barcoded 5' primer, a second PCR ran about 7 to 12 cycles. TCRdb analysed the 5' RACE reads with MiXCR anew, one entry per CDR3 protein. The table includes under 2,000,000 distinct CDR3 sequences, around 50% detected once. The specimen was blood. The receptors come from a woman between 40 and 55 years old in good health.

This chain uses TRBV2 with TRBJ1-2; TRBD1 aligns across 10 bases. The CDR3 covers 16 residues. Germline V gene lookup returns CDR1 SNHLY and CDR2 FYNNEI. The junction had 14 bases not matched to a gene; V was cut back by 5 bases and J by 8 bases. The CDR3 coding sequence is TGTGCCAGCAGTTTGGGACAGGGGAGAATCTTGGGAGGCTACACCTTC. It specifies CASSLGQGRILGGYTF.

The CDR3 loop is CASSESTGGWETQYF. As DNA, the CDR3 is TGCGCCAGCAGTGAGTCAACAGGGGGCTGGGAGACCCAGTACTTC. The chain is built from TRBV10-1 and TRBJ2-5; TRBD1 agrees at 9 bases. CDR3 length: 15 residues. Germline CDR1 and CDR2: WNHNN and SYGVQD (reference sequence). The V segment lost 0 bases and the J segment 5 bases; nucleotides outside the gene matches: 4.

The CDR3 nucleotides read TGTGCCAGCAGCGCCCGGCGGATAAGTACGCAGTATTTT. Translating gives CASSARRISTQYF. This sequence joins TRBV7-8 and TRBJ2-3; no clear D. There are 13 residues in the CDR3. V lost 5 bases to trimming and J lost 8 bases, with 14 bases between them. Per germline, CDR1 SGHVS and CDR2 FQNEAQ.

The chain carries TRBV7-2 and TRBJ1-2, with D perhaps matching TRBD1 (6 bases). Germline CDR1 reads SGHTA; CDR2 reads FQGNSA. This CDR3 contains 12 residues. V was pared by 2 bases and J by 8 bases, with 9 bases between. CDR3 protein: CASSLITGGYTF. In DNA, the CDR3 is TGTGCCAGCAGCTTAATCACAGGGGGCTACACCTTC.

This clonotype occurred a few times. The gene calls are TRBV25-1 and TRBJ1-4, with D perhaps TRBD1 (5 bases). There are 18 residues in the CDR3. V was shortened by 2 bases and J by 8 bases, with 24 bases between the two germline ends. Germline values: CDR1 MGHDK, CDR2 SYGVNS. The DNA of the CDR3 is TGTGCCAGCAGTGAAGGGGGGTATGGAGGGGCCGATAAGGAAAAACTGTTTTTT. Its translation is CASSEGGYGGADKEKLFF.

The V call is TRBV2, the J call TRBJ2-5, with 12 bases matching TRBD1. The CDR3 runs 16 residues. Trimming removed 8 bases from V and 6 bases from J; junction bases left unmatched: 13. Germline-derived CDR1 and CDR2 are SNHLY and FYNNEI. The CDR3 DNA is TGTGCCAGCGTCTATTCCGGGACAGGGGGCTTGAAGACCCAGTACTTC. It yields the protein CASVYSGTGGLKTQYF.

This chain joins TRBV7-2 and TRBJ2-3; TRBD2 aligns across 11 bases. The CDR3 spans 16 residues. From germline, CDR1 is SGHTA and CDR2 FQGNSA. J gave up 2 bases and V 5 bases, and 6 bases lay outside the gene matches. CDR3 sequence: CASSAGLADLTDTQYF. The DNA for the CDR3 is TGTGCCAGCAGCGCGGGACTAGCGGACCTCACAGATACGCAGTATTTT.

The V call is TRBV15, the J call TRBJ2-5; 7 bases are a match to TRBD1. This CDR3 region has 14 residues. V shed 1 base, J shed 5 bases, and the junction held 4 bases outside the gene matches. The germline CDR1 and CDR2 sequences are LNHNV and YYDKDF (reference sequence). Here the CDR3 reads CATSRGDRDETQYF. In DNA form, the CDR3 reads TGTGCCACCAGCAGAGGCGACAGGGATGAGACCCAGTACTTC.

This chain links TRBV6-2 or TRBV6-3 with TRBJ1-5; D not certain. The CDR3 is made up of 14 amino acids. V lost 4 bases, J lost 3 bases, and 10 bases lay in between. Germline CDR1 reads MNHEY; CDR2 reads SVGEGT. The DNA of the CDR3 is TGTGCCAGCAGTTCTTGGGCAGACAATCAGCCCCAGCATTTT. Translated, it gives CASSSWADNQPQHF.

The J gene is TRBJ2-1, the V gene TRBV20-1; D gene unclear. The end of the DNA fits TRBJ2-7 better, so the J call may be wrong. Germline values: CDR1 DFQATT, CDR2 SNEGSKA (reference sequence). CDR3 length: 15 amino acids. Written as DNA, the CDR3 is TGCAGTGCCACCCCGGCGGTTAGCTCCTACAATGAGCAGTACTTC. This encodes CSATPAVSSYNEQYF.

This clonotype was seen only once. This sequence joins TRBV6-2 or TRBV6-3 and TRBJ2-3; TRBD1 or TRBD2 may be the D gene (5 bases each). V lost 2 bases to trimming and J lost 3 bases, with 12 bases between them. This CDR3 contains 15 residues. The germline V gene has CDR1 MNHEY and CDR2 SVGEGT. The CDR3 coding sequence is TGTGCCAGCAGTTACCCGGGGCGTGGGACAGATACGCAGTATTTT. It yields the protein CASSYPGRGTDTQYF.

CDR3 in DNA: TGTGCCTCTTCTGGGGGGTCCTTCCAGTACTTC. It is translated as CASSGGSFQYF. The chain joins TRBV12-5 to TRBJ2-5; a weak D match, TRBD2 (6 bases). CDR1 is LGHNT, CDR2 FRNRAP, per germline. The CDR3 extends over 11 amino acids.

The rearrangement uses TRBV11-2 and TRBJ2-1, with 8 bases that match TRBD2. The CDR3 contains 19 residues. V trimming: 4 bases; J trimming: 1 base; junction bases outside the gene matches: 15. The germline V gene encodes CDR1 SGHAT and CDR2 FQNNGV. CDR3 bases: TGTGCCAGCAGCTCACCCTTCCCCGGGACTAGGAGGTCCTACAATGAGCAGTTCTTC. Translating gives CASSSPFPGTRRSYNEQFF. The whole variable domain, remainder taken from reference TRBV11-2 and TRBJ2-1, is EAGVAQSPRYKIIEKRQSVAFWCNPISGHATLYWYQQILGQGPKLLIQFQNNGVVDDSQLPKDRFSAERLKGVDSTLKIQPAKLEDSAVYLCASSSPFPGTRRSYNEQFFGPGTRLTVL.

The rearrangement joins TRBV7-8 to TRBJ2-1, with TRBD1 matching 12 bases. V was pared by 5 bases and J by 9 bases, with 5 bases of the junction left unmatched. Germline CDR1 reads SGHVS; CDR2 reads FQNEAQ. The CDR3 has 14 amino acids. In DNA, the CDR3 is TGTGCCAGCAGCCGGGACAGGGGGCCGGGTGAGCAGTTCTTC. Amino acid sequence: CASSRDRGPGEQFF.

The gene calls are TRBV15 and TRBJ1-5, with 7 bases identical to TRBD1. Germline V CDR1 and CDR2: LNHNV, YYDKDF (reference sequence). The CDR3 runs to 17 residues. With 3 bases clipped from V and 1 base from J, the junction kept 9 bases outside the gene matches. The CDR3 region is CATSSTDRARSNQPQHF. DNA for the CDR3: TGTGCCACCAGCAGCACCGACAGGGCGAGGAGCAATCAGCCCCAGCATTTT.

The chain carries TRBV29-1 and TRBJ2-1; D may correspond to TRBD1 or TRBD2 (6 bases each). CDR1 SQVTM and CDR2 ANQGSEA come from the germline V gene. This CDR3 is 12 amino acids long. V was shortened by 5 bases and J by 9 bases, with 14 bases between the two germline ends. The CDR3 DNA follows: TGCAGCGTTACCTGGAGGGGGAGTGAGCAGTTCTTC. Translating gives CSVTWRGSEQFF.

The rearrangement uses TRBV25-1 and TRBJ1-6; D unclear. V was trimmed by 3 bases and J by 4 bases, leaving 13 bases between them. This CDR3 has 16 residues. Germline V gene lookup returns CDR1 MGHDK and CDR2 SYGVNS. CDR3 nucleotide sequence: TGTGCCAGCAGTGATATCAGCCCTGTTTATAATTCACCCCTCCACTTT. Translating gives CASSDISPVYNSPLHF. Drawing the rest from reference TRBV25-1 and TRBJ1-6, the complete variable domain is EADIYQTPRYLVIGTGKKITLECSQTMGHDKMYWYQQDPGMELHLIHYSYGVNSTEKGDLSSESTVSRIRTEHFPLTLESARPSHTSQYLCASSDISPVYNSPLHFGNGTRLTVT.

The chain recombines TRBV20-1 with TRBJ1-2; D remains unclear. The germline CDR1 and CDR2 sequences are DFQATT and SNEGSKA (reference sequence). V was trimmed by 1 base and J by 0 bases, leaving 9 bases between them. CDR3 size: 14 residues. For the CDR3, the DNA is TGCAGTGCTAGAGGGTCAAAAGCTAACTATGGCTACACCTTC. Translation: CSARGSKANYGYTF.

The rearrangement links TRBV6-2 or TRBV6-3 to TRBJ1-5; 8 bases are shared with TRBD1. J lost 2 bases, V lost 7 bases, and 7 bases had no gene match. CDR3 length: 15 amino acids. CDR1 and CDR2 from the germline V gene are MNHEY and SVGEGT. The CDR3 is CASITPGQGNQPQHF. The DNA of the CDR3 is TGTGCCAGCATTACACCGGGACAGGGCAATCAGCCCCAGCATTTT.

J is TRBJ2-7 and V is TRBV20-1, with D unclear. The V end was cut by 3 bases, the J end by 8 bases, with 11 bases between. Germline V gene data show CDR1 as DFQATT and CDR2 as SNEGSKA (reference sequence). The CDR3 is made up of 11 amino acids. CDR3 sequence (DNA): TGCAGTGCTAGTATAGCTTACAAGCAGTACTTC. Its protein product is CSASIAYKQYF.

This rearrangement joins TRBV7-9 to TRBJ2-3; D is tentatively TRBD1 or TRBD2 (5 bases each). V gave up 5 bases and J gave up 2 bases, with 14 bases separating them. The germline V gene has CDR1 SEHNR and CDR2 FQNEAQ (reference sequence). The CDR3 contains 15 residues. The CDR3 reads CASSLGDQITDTQYF. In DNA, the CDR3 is TGTGCCAGCAGCCTCGGGGACCAGATCACAGATACGCAGTATTTT.

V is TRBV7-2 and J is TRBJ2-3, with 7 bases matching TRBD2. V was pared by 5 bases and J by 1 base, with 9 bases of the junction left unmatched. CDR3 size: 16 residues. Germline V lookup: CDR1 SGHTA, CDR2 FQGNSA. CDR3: CASSERLAARTDTQYF. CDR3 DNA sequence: TGTGCCAGCAGCGAGAGACTAGCAGCTCGCACAGATACGCAGTATTTT.

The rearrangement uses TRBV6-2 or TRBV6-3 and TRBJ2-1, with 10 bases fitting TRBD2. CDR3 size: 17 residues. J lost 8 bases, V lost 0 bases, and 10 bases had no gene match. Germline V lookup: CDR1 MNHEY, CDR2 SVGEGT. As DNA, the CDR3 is TGTGCCAGCAGTTACTCGATTTCACTAGCGGGGAGTTATGAGCAGTTCTTC. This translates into CASSYSISLAGSYEQFF.

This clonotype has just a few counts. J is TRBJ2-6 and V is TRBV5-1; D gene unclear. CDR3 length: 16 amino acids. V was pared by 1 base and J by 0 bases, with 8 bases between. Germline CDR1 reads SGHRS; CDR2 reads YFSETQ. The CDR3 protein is CASSLLASSGANVLTF. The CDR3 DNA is TGCGCCAGCAGCTTGTTAGCCAGCTCTGGGGCCAACGTCCTGACTTTC.

CDR3 residues: CANRYGQGNTEAFF. The CDR3 nucleotides read TGTGCCAACAGATACGGACAGGGTAACACTGAAGCTTTCTTT. J is TRBJ1-1 and V is TRBV7-2, with 8 bases lining up with TRBD1. V was clipped by 10 bases and J by 2 bases; unmatched bases: 9. Germline V gives CDR1 SGHTA, CDR2 FQGNSA. This CDR3 has 14 residues.